This T cell receptor beta chain was identified during a study of spatial heterogeneity in lung cancer. Background on the study: Samples were donated by 72 untreated early-stage non-small cell lung cancer patients. Findings and limits, study-wide: Ubiquitous, expanded tumor-derived TCRs were more frequently observed in blood at resection than at follow-up.

The V gene lost 8 bases and the J gene lost 0 bases, with 19 bases spanning the gap. CDR1 and CDR2 from the germline V gene are MNHEY and SVGAGI. The CDR3 is made up of 16 amino acids. Time point given: blood at routine non-recurrence follow-up after resection. Tumor, nontumor lung or frozen PBMC supplied whole RNA, sequenced without sorting. Only a few counts were recorded for this clonotype. The antigen is unknown. TCRdb re-analysed the 5' RACE reads in MiXCR, keeping a single row per CDR3 protein. This table holds about 120,000 distinct CDR3 sequences, 9.5% to 15% found once. The sample was PBMCs, taken at follow-up. The clonotype was recovered from a male donor with early-stage non-small cell lung cancer. The rearrangement links TRBV6-5 to TRBJ1-1; unclear D gene. CDR3 in amino acids: CASRAREYLMNTEAFF. DNA for the CDR3: TGTGCCAGCCGCGCCCGGGAGTACCTTATGAACACTGAAGCTTTCTTT.